Each of the 27 T cell receptor beta chains below was sequenced from the same sample in a study of CD8 T cells in Susac syndrome. An amount of RNA that ranged from roughly 0.5 to 1 ug was reverse transcribed with random hexamers. TCRdb used MiXCR to reprocess the immunoSEQ multiplex PCR reads, holding one entry per CDR3 protein. The table lists around 300,000 distinct CDR3 sequences, 92% of them singletons. Material: CD4+ T cells from PBMCs. All receptors derive from a human donor with multiple sclerosis.

The genes are TRBV7-9 and TRBJ2-7; 8 bases are a match to TRBD2. Trimming at V came to 6 bases and at J to 0 bases, leaving 7 bases not matched to a gene. Germline V gene lookup returns CDR1 SEHNR and CDR2 FQNEAQ (reference sequence). The CDR3 runs to 15 residues. CDR3 coding DNA: TGTGCCAGCAGTCCTCTAGCGGGCCTCTCCTACGAGCAGTACTTC. It encodes CASSPLAGLSYEQYF.

The V gene is TRBV6-5, the J gene TRBJ2-6, with a weak D call TRBD2 (5 bases). V was clipped by 8 bases and J by 1 base, with 12 bases between them. Germline V CDR1 and CDR2: MNHEY, SVGAGI. The CDR3 runs to 15 residues. CDR3 DNA sequence: TGTGCCAGCGGGAGAGTGCCATCTGGGGCCAACGTCCTGACTTTC. It translates to CASGRVPSGANVLTF.

J is TRBJ2-7 and V is TRBV19; 8 nucleotides agree with TRBD1. The CDR3 is made up of 13 amino acids. V lost 5 bases, J lost 5 bases, and 5 bases stayed unmatched. Germline CDR1 is LNHDA and CDR2 is SQIVND (reference sequence). The CDR3 sequence is CASSQTGADEQYF. The CDR3 bases are TGTGCCAGTAGTCAGACAGGGGCGGACGAGCAGTACTTC.

This chain joins TRBV7-2 and TRBJ2-1; D is unresolved. Trimming stripped 1 base from V and 12 bases from J, with 13 bases between. The germline V gene has CDR1 SGHTA and CDR2 FQGNSA. The length of the CDR3 is 13 residues. Here the CDR3 reads CASSLDRSRAQFF. As DNA, the CDR3 is TGTGCCAGCAGCTTAGATCGATCCAGAGCGCAGTTCTTC.

The rearrangement joins TRBV9 to TRBJ2-1; D is perhaps TRBD1 (5 bases). The length of the CDR3 is 15 residues. Between the trimmed V and J ends, which lost 0 bases and 3 bases, there was a span of 10 bases. Germline V gives CDR1 SGDLS, CDR2 YYNGEE. CDR3 coding DNA: TGTGCCAGCAGCGTAGGGACAAGCCTCTACAATGAGCAGTTCTTC. Protein: CASSVGTSLYNEQFF. The full variable domain, with the rest looked up from reference TRBV9 and TRBJ2-1, is DSGVTQTPKHLITATGQRVTLRCSPRSGDLSVYWYQQSLDQGLQFLIQYYNGEERAKGNILERFSAQQFPDLHSELNLSSLELGDSALYFCASSVGTSLYNEQFFGPGTRLTVL.

The V call is TRBV7-9, the J call TRBJ1-1, with unresolved D. CDR3 length: 14 residues. CDR1 is SEHNR, CDR2 FQNEAQ, per germline (reference sequence). Trimming removed 1 base from V and 1 base from J, with 7 bases in between. In DNA, the CDR3 is TGTGCCAGCAGCTTAGTATGGGGGAACACTGAAGCTTTCTTT. Protein product: CASSLVWGNTEAFF. The variable domain in full, completed from reference TRBV7-9 and TRBJ1-1, reads DTGVSQNPRHKITKRGQNVTFRCDPISEHNRLYWYRQTLGQGPEFLTYFQNEAQLEKSRLLSDRFSAERPKGSFSTLEIQRTEQGDSAMYLCASSLVWGNTEAFFGQGTRLTVV.

The chain employs TRBV7-3 and TRBJ2-1; TRBD1 matches at 10 bases. V lost 3 bases to trimming and J lost 11 bases; unmatched junction nucleotides: 10. CDR3 length equals 15 residues. Germline-derived CDR1 and CDR2 are SGHTA and FQGTGA. The CDR3 is CASSLGIPGQGKQFF. As DNA, the CDR3 is TGTGCCAGCAGCTTGGGGATTCCGGGACAGGGGAAGCAGTTCTTC.

In its sample, this clonotype was seen once. The gene calls are TRBV6-6 and TRBJ1-2; TRBD1 is a possible D gene (5 bases). Germline CDR1 reads MNHNY; CDR2 reads SVGAGI (reference sequence). The length of the CDR3 is 12 residues. The V end was cut by 6 bases, the J end by 6 bases, with 11 bases between. CDR3 sequence: CASRKPGDGYTF. The CDR3 DNA reads as TGTGCCAGCAGGAAACCGGGGGATGGCTACACCTTC.

This chain joins TRBV2 and TRBJ2-7; a weak D match, TRBD2 (5 bases). CDR3 length: 14 amino acids. CDR1 SNHLY and CDR2 FYNNEI come from the germline V gene. Trimming removed 6 bases at V and 6 bases at J, with 18 bases between. This CDR3 reads CASSTIPRRGEQYF. Here the CDR3 DNA reads TGTGCCAGCAGCACGATTCCACGCCGGGGCGAGCAGTACTTC.

The chain uses TRBV5-1 and TRBJ2-2; D unresolved. The CDR3 has 13 amino acids. The germline CDR1 and CDR2 sequences are SGHRS and YFSETQ. V lost 5 bases and J lost 5, with 10 bases in between. Here the CDR3 DNA reads TGCGCCAGCAGATCGGATGAGACCGGGGAGCTGTTTTTT. Its translation is CASRSDETGELFF.

The rearrangement links TRBV4-3 to TRBJ2-3; D call uncertain. The CDR3 length is 17 residues. The V gene's germline CDR1 is LGHNA and CDR2 YSLEER. Trimming pared 3 bases from V and 4 bases from J, leaving 20 bases between. CDR3 sequence reads: CASSHSSRTKGPDTQYF. The CDR3 nucleotides are TGCGCCAGCAGCCACTCGTCACGGACGAAGGGTCCAGATACGCAGTATTTT.

The table lists this clonotype with a count of one. The V call is TRBV30, the J call TRBJ2-5; 8 bases match TRBD1. Germline V CDR1 and CDR2: GTSNPN, SVGIG (reference sequence). The J segment lost 5 bases and the V segment lost 8 bases, leaving 10 bases of the junction unmatched. The CDR3 length is 13 residues. CDR3 coding DNA: TGTGCCCGAACTGGACAGGGAAGGGAGACCCAGTACTTC. Residues: CARTGQGRETQYF.

This clonotype showed up just a few times. The V gene is TRBV18, the J gene TRBJ2-1; no clear D gene. The CDR3 is 12 amino acids. Per the germline V gene, CDR1 is KGHSH and CDR2 is LQKENI. V lost 4 bases and J 6 bases, leaving 7 bases between the germline ends. The CDR3 protein is CASSRVGNEQFF. The CDR3 DNA is TGTGCCAGCTCACGTGTAGGCAATGAGCAGTTCTTC.

The chain joins TRBV25-1 to TRBJ2-5, with D tentatively TRBD1 or TRBD2 (5 bases each). The V end lost 5 bases, the J end lost 5 bases, and 21 bases lay between the germline ends. In germline, CDR1 is MGHDK, CDR2 SYGVNS. The CDR3 is made up of 16 amino acids. The CDR3 is CASSRDQEYWGETQYF. For the CDR3, the DNA is TGTGCCAGCAGTCGGGATCAAGAATATTGGGGGGAGACCCAGTACTTC.

The rearrangement joins TRBV30 to TRBJ1-4, with D tentatively TRBD1 (6 bases). V dropped 0 bases and J dropped 0 bases, with 14 bases sitting between them. Germline assignment: CDR1 GTSNPN and CDR2 SVGIG (reference sequence). CDR3 length: 17 amino acids. CDR3 nucleotides: TGTGCCTGGAGTGTACCTAGGGGGACGGCAACTAATGAAAAACTGTTTTTT. Protein sequence: CAWSVPRGTATNEKLFF.

The chain links TRBV3-1 to TRBJ2-6; maybe TRBD2 (5 bases). V gave up 0 bases and J gave up 4 bases, with 10 bases separating them. Looked up from germline, CDR1 is LGHDT and CDR2 is YNNKEL (reference sequence). The CDR3 is 16 amino acids. The CDR3: CASSQDGLLGANVLTF. The CDR3 nucleotides read TGTGCCAGCAGCCAAGATGGACTCTTGGGGGCCAACGTCCTGACTTTC.

This sequence joins TRBV20-1 and TRBJ2-3; 10 positions agree with TRBD2. Per germline, CDR1 DFQATT and CDR2 SNEGSKA (reference sequence). The CDR3 has 14 amino acids. V shed 4 bases, J shed 3 bases, and the junction held 4 bases outside the gene matches. The CDR3 is CSAISGLATDTQYF. DNA of the CDR3: TGCAGTGCTATCTCGGGACTAGCGACAGATACGCAGTATTTT.

The chain is built from TRBV6-1 and TRBJ1-1, with 11 nucleotides matching TRBD1. The ends lost 6 bases at V and 2 bases at J; junction bases unmatched: 8. The CDR3 covers 16 residues. Germline V gives CDR1 MNHNS, CDR2 SASEGT. As DNA, the CDR3 is TGTGCCAGCAGCGAACTTGGACAGGGGGCCAACACTGAAGCTTTCTTT. Its translation: CASSELGQGANTEAFF.

The chain uses TRBV4-3 and TRBJ2-7; 11 bases match TRBD2. Unmatched junction bases numbered 7, after V lost 4 bases and J lost 5 bases. Germline values: CDR1 LGHNA, CDR2 YSLEER. The CDR3 sequence is 15 residues long. In DNA, the CDR3 is TGCGCCAGCAGCCTCCACCTACTAGCGGGAGACGAGCAGTACTTC. It is translated as CASSLHLLAGDEQYF.

V usage is TRBV19 and J usage is TRBJ1-2; D gene ambiguous. This CDR3 is 17 amino acids long. V lost 3 bases, J lost 2 bases, and 19 bases lay in between. Germline V gene sequence: CDR1 LNHDA, CDR2 SQIVND (reference sequence). The CDR3 is CASSIITDGHTNYGYTF. The CDR3 nucleotides read TGTGCCAGTAGTATCATAACCGACGGTCATACGAACTATGGCTACACCTTC.

The chain combines TRBV7-2 with TRBJ2-7; 9 bases agree with TRBD1. The J segment lost 6 bases and the V segment lost 5 bases, leaving 8 bases of the junction unmatched. Germline CDR1 SGHTA, CDR2 FQGNSA. CDR3 size: 14 residues. The CDR3 DNA reads TGTGCCAGCAGCCCACGAAGACAGGGGGGCGAGCAGTACTTC. This sequence encodes CASSPRRQGGEQYF.

The V gene is TRBV18, the J gene TRBJ2-5; D not resolved. Trimming removed 2 bases at V and 0 bases at J, with 7 bases between. The CDR3 spans 14 residues. Looked up from germline, CDR1 is KGHSH and CDR2 is LQKENI. The CDR3 is CASSPSGYQETQYF. CDR3 DNA: TGTGCCAGCTCACCATCCGGGTACCAAGAGACCCAGTACTTC.

The V call is TRBV5-1, the J call TRBJ1-1; 9 nucleotides match TRBD1. V trimming: 3 bases; J trimming: 8 bases; junction bases outside the gene matches: 14. The CDR3 has 16 amino acids. Germline lookup yields CDR1 SGHRS and CDR2 YFSETQ. The CDR3 protein is CASSYQVGQGDREAFF. CDR3 bases: TGCGCCAGCAGCTACCAGGTGGGACAGGGTGATCGGGAAGCTTTCTTT.

In its sample, this clonotype was seen once. This rearrangement joins TRBV29-1 to TRBJ1-3; possibly TRBD1 for D (5 bases). Trimming shortened V by 5 bases and J by 0 bases, and 8 bases separated the two germline ends. Germline-derived CDR1 and CDR2 are SQVTM and ANQGSEA. CDR3 length: 13 amino acids. The CDR3 DNA sequence: TGCAGCGTTACAGGCTCCTCTGGAAACACCATATATTTT. This encodes CSVTGSSGNTIYF.

The J gene is TRBJ2-3, the V gene TRBV24-1; D unclear. The germline V gene has CDR1 KGHDR and CDR2 SFDVKD. Trimming pared 8 bases from V and 0 bases from J, leaving 14 bases between. The CDR3 contains 15 residues. The CDR3 DNA sequence: TGTGCCACCAACGGCGGAACGACTAGCACAGATACGCAGTATTTT. As protein: CATNGGTTSTDTQYF.

V is TRBV6-2 or TRBV6-3 and J is TRBJ2-3; no reliable D call. CDR1 is MNHEY, CDR2 SVGEGT, per germline. The ends were cut back, 1 base at V and 9 bases at J, with 8 bases in the middle. This CDR3 is built from 12 residues. The CDR3: CASSYLAATQYF. CDR3 nucleotide sequence: TGTGCCAGCAGTTACTTGGCAGCGACGCAGTATTTT.

This clonotype appeared a single time. The DNA of the CDR3 is TGCGCCAGCAGCTTGGCCAGCGACAGGGTACATGGCTACACCTTC. Protein: CASSLASDRVHGYTF. V and J are TRBV5-1 and TRBJ1-2; 7 bases are a match to TRBD1. The CDR3 contains 15 residues. Germline V gene lookup returns CDR1 SGHRS and CDR2 YFSETQ. Unmatched junction bases numbered 8, after V lost 0 bases and J lost 6 bases.